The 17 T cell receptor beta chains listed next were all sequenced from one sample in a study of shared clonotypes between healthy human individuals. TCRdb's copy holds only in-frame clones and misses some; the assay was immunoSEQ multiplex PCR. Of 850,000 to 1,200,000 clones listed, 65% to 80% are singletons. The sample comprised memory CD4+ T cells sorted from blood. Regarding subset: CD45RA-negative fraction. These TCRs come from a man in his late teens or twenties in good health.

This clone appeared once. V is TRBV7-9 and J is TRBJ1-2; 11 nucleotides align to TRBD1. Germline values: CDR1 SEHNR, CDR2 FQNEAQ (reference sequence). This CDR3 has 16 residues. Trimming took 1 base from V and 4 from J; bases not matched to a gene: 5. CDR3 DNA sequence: TGTGCCAGCAGCTTAGGGACCGGGACAGGGGGCTATGGCTACACCTTC. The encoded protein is CASSLGTGTGGYGYTF.

CDR3 residues: CASSWTVTYEQYF. As DNA, the CDR3 is TGTGCCAGCAGCTGGACAGTTACCTACGAGCAGTACTTC. This sequence joins TRBV7-9 and TRBJ2-7; possible D gene TRBD1, 6 bases. Germline CDR1 is SEHNR and CDR2 is FQNEAQ (reference sequence). Trimming removed 4 bases from V and 2 bases from J, with 9 bases in between. This CDR3 spans 13 amino acids.

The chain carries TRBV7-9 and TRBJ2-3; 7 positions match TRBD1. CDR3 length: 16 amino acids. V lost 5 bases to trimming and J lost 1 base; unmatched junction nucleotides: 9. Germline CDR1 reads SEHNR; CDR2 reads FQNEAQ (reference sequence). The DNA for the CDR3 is TGTGCCAGCAGCCTCGACAGGGTGGTGGGCACAGATACGCAGTATTTT. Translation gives CASSLDRVVGTDTQYF.

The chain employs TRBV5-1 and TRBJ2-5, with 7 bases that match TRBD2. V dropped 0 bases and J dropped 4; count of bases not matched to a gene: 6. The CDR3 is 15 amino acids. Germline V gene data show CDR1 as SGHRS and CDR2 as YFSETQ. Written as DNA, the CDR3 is TGCGCCAGCAGCTTGGCTGGGGACTACAGAGAGACCCAGTACTTC. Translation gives CASSLAGDYRETQYF.

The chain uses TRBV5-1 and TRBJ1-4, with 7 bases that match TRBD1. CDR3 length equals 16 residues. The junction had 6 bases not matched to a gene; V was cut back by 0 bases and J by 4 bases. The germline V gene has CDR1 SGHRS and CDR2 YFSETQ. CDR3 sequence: CASSLGSTGLNEKLFF. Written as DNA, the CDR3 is TGCGCCAGCAGCTTGGGCTCGACAGGGCTTAATGAAAAACTGTTTTTT. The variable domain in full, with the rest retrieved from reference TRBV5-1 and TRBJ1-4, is KAGVTQTPRYLIKTRGQQVTLSCSPISGHRSVSWYQQTPGQGLQFLFEYFSETQRNKGNFPGRFSGRQFSNSRSEMNVSTLELGDSALYLCASSLGSTGLNEKLFFGSGTQLSVL.

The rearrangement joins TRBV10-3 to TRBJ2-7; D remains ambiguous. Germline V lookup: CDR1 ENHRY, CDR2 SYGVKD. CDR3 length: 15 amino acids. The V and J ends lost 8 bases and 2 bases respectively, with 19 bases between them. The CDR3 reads CAILAEPPDAYEQYF. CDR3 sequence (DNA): TGTGCCATCCTGGCAGAGCCGCCAGATGCCTACGAGCAGTACTTC.

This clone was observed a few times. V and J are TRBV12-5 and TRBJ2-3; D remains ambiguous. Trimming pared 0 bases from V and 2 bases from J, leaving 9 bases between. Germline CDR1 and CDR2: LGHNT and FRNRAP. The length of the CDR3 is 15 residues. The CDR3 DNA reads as TGTGCTAGTGGTTTGGTAGGTAAATCCACAGATACGCAGTATTTT. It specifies CASGLVGKSTDTQYF.

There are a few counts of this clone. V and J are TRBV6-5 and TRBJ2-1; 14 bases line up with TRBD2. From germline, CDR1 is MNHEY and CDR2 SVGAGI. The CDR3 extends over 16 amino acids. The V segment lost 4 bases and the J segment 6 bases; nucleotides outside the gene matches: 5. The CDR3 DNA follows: TGTGCCAGCAGTTCCACCGGGACTAGCGGGGGCAATGAGCAGTTCTTC. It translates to CASSSTGTSGGNEQFF.

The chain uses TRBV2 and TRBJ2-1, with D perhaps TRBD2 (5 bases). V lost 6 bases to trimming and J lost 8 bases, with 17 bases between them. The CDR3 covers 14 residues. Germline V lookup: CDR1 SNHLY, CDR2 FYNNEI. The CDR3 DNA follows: TGTGCCAGCAGCGTTATAGAGGGCCGGCATGAGCAGTTCTTC. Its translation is CASSVIEGRHEQFF.

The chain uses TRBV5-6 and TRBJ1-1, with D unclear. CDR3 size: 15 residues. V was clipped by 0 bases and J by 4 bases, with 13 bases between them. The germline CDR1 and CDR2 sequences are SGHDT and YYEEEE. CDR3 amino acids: CASSLGWRVVTEAFF. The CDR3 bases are TGTGCCAGCAGCTTGGGCTGGCGGGTAGTCACTGAAGCTTTCTTT.

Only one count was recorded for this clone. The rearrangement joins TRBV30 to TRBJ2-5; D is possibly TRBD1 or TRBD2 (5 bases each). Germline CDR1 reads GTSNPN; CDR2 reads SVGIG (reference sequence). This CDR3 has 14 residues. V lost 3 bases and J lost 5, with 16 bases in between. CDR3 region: CAWSPGTLRETQYF. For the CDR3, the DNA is TGTGCCTGGAGCCCCGGGACCTTAAGGGAGACCCAGTACTTC.

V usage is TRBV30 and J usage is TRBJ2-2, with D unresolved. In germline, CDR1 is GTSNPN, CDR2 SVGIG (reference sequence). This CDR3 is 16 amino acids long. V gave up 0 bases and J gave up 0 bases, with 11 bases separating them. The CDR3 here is CAWSVRLLANTGELFF. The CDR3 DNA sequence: TGTGCCTGGAGTGTACGTTTGCTAGCGAACACCGGGGAGCTGTTTTTT. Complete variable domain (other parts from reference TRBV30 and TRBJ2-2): SQTIHQWPATLVQPVGSPLSLECTVEGTSNPNLYWYRQAAGRGLQLLFYSVGIGQISSEVPQNLSASRPQDRQFILSSKKLLLSDSGFYLCAWSVRLLANTGELFFGEGSRLTVL.

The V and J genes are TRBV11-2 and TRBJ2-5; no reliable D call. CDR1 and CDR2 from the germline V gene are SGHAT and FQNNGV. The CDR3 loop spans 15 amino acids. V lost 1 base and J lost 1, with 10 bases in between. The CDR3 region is CASSLVVTFQETQYF. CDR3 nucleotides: TGTGCCAGCAGCTTAGTAGTGACCTTCCAAGAGACCCAGTACTTC.

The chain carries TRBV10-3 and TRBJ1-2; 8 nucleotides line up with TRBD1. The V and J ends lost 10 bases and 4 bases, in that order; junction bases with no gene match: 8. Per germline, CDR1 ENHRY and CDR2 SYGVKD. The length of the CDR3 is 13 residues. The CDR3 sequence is CATEQGVGYGYTF. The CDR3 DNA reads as TGTGCCACCGAACAGGGGGTGGGCTATGGCTACACCTTC.

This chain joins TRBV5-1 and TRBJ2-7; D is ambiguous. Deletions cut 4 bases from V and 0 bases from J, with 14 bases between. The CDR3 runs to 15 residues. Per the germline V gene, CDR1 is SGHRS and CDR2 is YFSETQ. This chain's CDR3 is CASSPVGSTSYEQYF. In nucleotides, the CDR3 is TGCGCCAGCAGCCCGGTCGGGTCGACCTCCTACGAGCAGTACTTC. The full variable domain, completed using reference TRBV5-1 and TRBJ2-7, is KAGVTQTPRYLIKTRGQQVTLSCSPISGHRSVSWYQQTPGQGLQFLFEYFSETQRNKGNFPGRFSGRQFSNSRSEMNVSTLELGDSALYLCASSPVGSTSYEQYFGPGTRLTVT.

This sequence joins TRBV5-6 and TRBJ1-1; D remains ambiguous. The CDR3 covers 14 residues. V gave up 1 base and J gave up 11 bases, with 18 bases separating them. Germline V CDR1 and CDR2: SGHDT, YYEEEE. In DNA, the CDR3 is TGTGCCAGCAGCTTGCCGCCGCCAGATCCTGGCGCTTTCTTT. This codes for CASSLPPPDPGAFF.

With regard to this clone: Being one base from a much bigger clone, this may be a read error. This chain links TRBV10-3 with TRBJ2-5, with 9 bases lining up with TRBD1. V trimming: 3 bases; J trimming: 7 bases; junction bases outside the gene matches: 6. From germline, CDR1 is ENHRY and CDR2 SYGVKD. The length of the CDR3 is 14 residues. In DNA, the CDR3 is TGTGCCATCAGTGACGGACAGGGGAGGGGGACCCAGTACTTC. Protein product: CAISDGQGRGTQYF.